One and the same sample provided the 17 T cell receptor beta chains below, sequenced in a study of blood T cell repertoires in COVID-19. Data came from immunoSEQ multiplex PCR; TCRdb stores just in-frame clones and leaves some out. Found here are hundreds of thousands of clones, 70% to 90% of them singletons; the top ten hold 0.2% to 0.3%. Sequencing was done on a sample of peripheral blood. These TCRs come from a woman younger than 35 with acute or convalescent COVID-19.

The CDR3 region has the DNA TGTGCCAGCAGTTACGGCGGTTCTAACTATGGCTACACCTTC. It specifies CASSYGGSNYGYTF. The genes are TRBV6-5 and TRBJ1-2; D remains ambiguous. The V end was cut by 2 bases, the J end by 0 bases, with 7 bases between. Germline CDR1 reads MNHEY; CDR2 reads SVGAGI. This CDR3 region has 14 residues.

The sample holds a few counts of this clone. This chain uses TRBV28 with TRBJ2-1; 10 bases match TRBD1. The CDR3 has 15 residues. Losses at the gene ends were 5 bases for V and 7 bases for J; bases not matched to a gene: 8. Germline CDR1 MDHEN, CDR2 SYDVKM. This chain's CDR3 is CASSLPPGQGNEQFF. In DNA form, the CDR3 reads TGTGCCAGCAGTCTTCCCCCGGGACAGGGGAATGAGCAGTTCTTC.

CDR3 region: CASSLESAAGGRTGELFF. As DNA, the CDR3 is TGTGCCAGCAGCTTAGAGTCGGCGGCGGGGGGGCGGACCGGGGAGCTGTTTTTT. The chain links TRBV7-6 to TRBJ2-2; 9 bases line up with TRBD2. Trimming at V came to 1 base and at J to 5 bases, leaving 11 bases not matched to a gene. The CDR3 contains 18 residues. Germline loops: CDR1 SGHVS, CDR2 FNYEAQ.

This clone was picked up one time. This rearrangement joins TRBV11-2 to TRBJ1-4; the D gene is possibly TRBD1 (5 bases). There are 15 residues in the CDR3. Germline V gene lookup returns CDR1 SGHAT and CDR2 FQNNGV. V lost 1 base to trimming and J lost 7 bases, with 13 bases between them. The DNA of the CDR3 is TGTGCCAGCAGCTTAGGTTGGGGGGGTGGTGAAAAACTGTTTTTT. Translating it yields CASSLGWGGGEKLFF.

This chain connects TRBV12-2 to TRBJ1-4; TRBD1 reflects the table's D call only, with no check against the DNA. TRBV12-2 represents a pseudogene. The CDR3 has 16 residues. CDR3 DNA sequence: TGTGCAAGTCGCTTACCTCGACAGCCTAATAATGAAAAACTGTTTTTT. Translated, it gives CASRLPRQPNNEKLFF.

The J gene is TRBJ1-1, the V gene TRBV12-5; weak D call: TRBD1 (5 bases). The germline V gene has CDR1 LGHNT and CDR2 FRNRAP. V was cut by 3 bases and J by 7 bases, with 12 bases left in between. The CDR3 length is 13 residues. The CDR3 DNA is TGTGCTAGTGGTTTCGGGGGAAGGGATGAAGCTTTCTTT. Protein sequence: CASGFGGRDEAFF.

The rearrangement uses TRBV7-3 and TRBJ1-2; 9 bases are a match to TRBD1. After removal of 4 bases from V and 4 bases from J, the junction contained 4 bases not matched to a gene. CDR1 and CDR2 (germline): SGHTA, FQGTGA. The CDR3 has 14 amino acids. CDR3 DNA sequence: TGTGCCAGCAGCTGGACAGGGGACGGCTATGGCTACACCTTC. This gives the protein CASSWTGDGYGYTF.

V gene TRBV27 combines with J gene TRBJ1-2; TRBD1 matches at 12 bases. Germline trimming cut 7 bases from V and 7 bases from J; bases unmatched to any gene: 13. CDR3 size: 16 residues. CDR1 is MNHEY and CDR2 is SMNVEV in the germline V gene (reference sequence). The CDR3 loop is CASTPSRDRGLSGYTF. As DNA, the CDR3 is TGTGCCAGCACCCCCAGCCGGGACAGGGGGCTGTCTGGCTACACCTTC.

The V call is TRBV29-1, the J call TRBJ1-1; 8 bases match TRBD1. CDR3 length: 12 amino acids. V trimming: 6 bases; J trimming: 9 bases; junction bases outside the gene matches: 9. Germline V gene data show CDR1 as SQVTM and CDR2 as ANQGSEA. CDR3 loop: CSVTGTGLQAFF. The CDR3 DNA is TGCAGCGTGACCGGGACAGGTCTTCAAGCTTTCTTT.

The chain uses TRBV6-5 and TRBJ1-2, with D possibly TRBD1 on 5 matching bases. V was trimmed by 8 bases and J by 5 bases, leaving 18 bases between them. This CDR3 is built from 14 residues. The germline V gene encodes CDR1 MNHEY and CDR2 SVGAGI. CDR3 in DNA: TGTGCCAGCGAATCCCTGGGGGGGAAATATGGCTACACCTTC. This codes for CASESLGGKYGYTF.

This chain connects TRBV4-1 to TRBJ1-5; maybe TRBD1 (5 bases). Trimming removed 1 base at V and 2 bases at J, with 15 bases between. CDR1 and CDR2 from the germline V gene are MGHRA and YSYEKL. This CDR3 spans 17 amino acids. The CDR3 is CASSQGWARARNQPQHF. The CDR3 DNA is TGCGCCAGCAGCCAAGGGTGGGCCAGGGCCCGCAATCAGCCCCAGCATTTT.

The V and J genes are TRBV19 and TRBJ1-4, with D maybe TRBD1 (5 bases). The CDR3 contains 14 residues. Between the trimmed V and J ends, which lost 4 bases and 1 base, there was a span of 7 bases. Germline loops: CDR1 LNHDA, CDR2 SQIVND (reference sequence). The CDR3 region is CASSTRVTNEKLFF. The CDR3, as DNA: TGTGCCAGTAGTACCAGGGTAACTAATGAAAAACTGTTTTTT.

J is TRBJ1-5 and V is TRBV10-3, with 9 nucleotides matching TRBD1. This CDR3 contains 16 residues. In germline, CDR1 is ENHRY, CDR2 SYGVKD. J was trimmed by 7 bases and V by 4 bases; bases with no gene match: 11. CDR3 residues: CAISATQDRGSQPQHF. The CDR3, as DNA: TGTGCCATCAGTGCCACCCAGGACAGGGGATCCCAGCCCCAGCATTTT.

V is TRBV2 and J is TRBJ2-7; D gene uncertain. The CDR3 totals 12 residues. Germline V gives CDR1 SNHLY, CDR2 FYNNEI. The V end was cut by 5 bases, the J end by 3 bases, with 8 bases between. The CDR3 is CASSFSIYEQYF. CDR3 DNA sequence: TGTGCCAGCAGTTTTTCCATCTACGAGCAGTACTTC. The whole variable domain, remainder taken from reference TRBV2 and TRBJ2-7, is EPEVTQTPSHQVTQMGQEVILRCVPISNHLYFYWYRQILGQKVEFLVSFYNNEISEKSEIFDDQFSVERPDGSNFTLKIRSTKLEDSAMYFCASSFSIYEQYFGPGTRLTVT.

This rearrangement joins TRBV28 to TRBJ2-7; possible D gene TRBD1, 6 bases. The CDR3 is made up of 14 amino acids. Germline V gene data show CDR1 as MDHEN and CDR2 as SYDVKM. V was shortened by 6 bases and J by 3 bases, with 15 bases between the two germline ends. CDR3 residues: CASSYTDRNYEQYF. DNA for the CDR3: TGTGCCAGCAGCTACACCGACAGGAACTACGAGCAGTACTTC. The whole variable domain, remainder taken from reference TRBV28 and TRBJ2-7, is DVKVTQSSRYLVKRTGEKVFLECVQDMDHENMFWYRQDPGLGLRLIYFSYDVKMKEKGDIPEGYSVSREKKERFSLILESASTNQTSMYLCASSYTDRNYEQYFGPGTRLTVT.

The CDR3, as DNA: TGTGCCAGCAGTCCCCAGCGGGGGGGATTATCAGATACGCAGTATTTT. It is translated as CASSPQRGGLSDTQYF. V usage is TRBV28 and J usage is TRBJ2-3, with TRBD2 matching 10 bases. Trimming cost V 5 bases and J 4 bases; bases outside gene matches: 9. The CDR3 extends over 16 amino acids. Germline V lookup: CDR1 MDHEN, CDR2 SYDVKM.

Here the CDR3 reads CASSQQLNTGELFF. DNA for the CDR3: TGTGCCAGCAGCCAACAATTGAACACCGGGGAGCTGTTTTTT. The chain combines TRBV7-3 with TRBJ2-2, with D hard to call. The CDR3 is 14 amino acids. With 5 bases removed from V and 1 base from J, the gap between germline ends came to 8 bases. CDR1 is SGHTA, CDR2 FQGTGA, per germline.